This T cell receptor (beta chain) was captured by sequencing in a study of blood T cell repertoires in COVID-19. The count of this clone is one. Germline CDR1 reads MNHNS; CDR2 reads SASEGT. CDR3 size: 13 residues. V lost 2 bases, J lost 4 bases, and 7 bases lay in between. Some clones are missing from TCRdb's copy, which holds only in-frame ones; the method was immunoSEQ multiplex PCR. The table records tens of thousands of clones, more than 75% of them present only once. Sequencing was performed on peripheral blood. The receptor was derived from a man in his fifties or sixties with active COVID-19. The chain couples TRBV6-1 to TRBJ2-3; TRBD2 is a possible D gene (5 bases). The CDR3 loop is CASSERRSDTQYF. In DNA, the CDR3 is TGTGCCAGCAGTGAAAGGAGGTCAGATACGCAGTATTTT.